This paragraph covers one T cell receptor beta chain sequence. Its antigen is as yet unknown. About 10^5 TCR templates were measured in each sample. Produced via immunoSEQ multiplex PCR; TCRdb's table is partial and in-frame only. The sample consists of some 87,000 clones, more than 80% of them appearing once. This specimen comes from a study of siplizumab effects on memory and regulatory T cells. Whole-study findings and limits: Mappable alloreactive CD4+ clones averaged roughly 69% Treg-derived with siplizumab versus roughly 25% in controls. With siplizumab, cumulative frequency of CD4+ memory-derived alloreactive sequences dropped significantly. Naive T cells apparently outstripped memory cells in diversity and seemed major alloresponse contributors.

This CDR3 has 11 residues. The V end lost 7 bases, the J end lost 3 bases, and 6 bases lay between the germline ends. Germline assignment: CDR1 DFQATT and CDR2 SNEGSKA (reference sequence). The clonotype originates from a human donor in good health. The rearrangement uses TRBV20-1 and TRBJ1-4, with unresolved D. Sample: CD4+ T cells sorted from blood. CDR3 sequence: CSGQANEKLFF. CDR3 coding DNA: TGCAGTGGTCAGGCTAATGAAAAACTGTTTTTT.